This entry lists 11 T cell receptor beta chains sequenced from one sample in a study of T cells in localized non-small cell lung cancer. Only in-frame clones appear in the TCRdb table, and some are missing; sequencing was by immunoSEQ multiplex PCR. Of approximately 50,000 clones listed, about 85% were seen once; the top ten hold roughly 2.5%. The source material was PBMCs, sampled before any cancer treatment. The origin of the receptors is a man aged 40 to 70 with stage II lung adenocarcinoma.

The chain's CDR3 is CASSQVGTGGYEQFF. The CDR3 nucleotides are TGTGCCAGCAGCCAGGTGGGGACAGGGGGCTATGAGCAGTTCTTC. The chain recombines TRBV2 with TRBJ2-1, with 12 bases matching TRBD1. CDR1 and CDR2 (germline): SNHLY, FYNNEI. The V segment lost 6 bases and the J segment 8 bases; nucleotides outside the gene matches: 8. The CDR3 has 15 residues.

The rearrangement links TRBV6-6 to TRBJ2-3; tentatively, D is TRBD2 (6 bases). The CDR3 loop spans 15 amino acids. V was pared by 7 bases and J by 4 bases, with 18 bases between. Looked up from germline, CDR1 is MNHNY and CDR2 is SVGAGI (reference sequence). CDR3: CASTFSGEAADTQYF. As DNA, the CDR3 is TGTGCCAGCACCTTTTCGGGGGAGGCGGCAGATACGCAGTATTTT.

The J gene is TRBJ1-2, the V gene TRBV2; D gene uncertain. CDR3 length: 12 amino acids. The germline V gene encodes CDR1 SNHLY and CDR2 FYNNEI. V shed 3 bases and J shed 3 bases, with 5 bases lying between them. DNA of the CDR3: TGTGCCAGCAGTGACGCGGACTATGGCTACACCTTC. Amino acids: CASSDADYGYTF.

The J gene is TRBJ1-1, the V gene TRBV7-8; no reliable D call. V dropped 2 bases and J dropped 0 bases, with 16 bases sitting between them. This CDR3 comprises 17 residues. Germline loops: CDR1 SGHVS, CDR2 FQNEAQ. This CDR3 reads CASSLISQTDMNTEAFF. The CDR3 DNA reads as TGTGCCAGCAGCTTAATTTCCCAAACAGATATGAACACTGAAGCTTTCTTT.

CDR3 coding DNA: TGTGCCAGCAGTACAGGGGGAGGGTCCACTGAAGCTTTCTTT. Its translation: CASSTGGGSTEAFF. This chain joins TRBV6-1 and TRBJ1-1; TRBD1 aligns across 8 bases. The CDR3 is 14 residues long. Germline values: CDR1 MNHNS, CDR2 SASEGT. With 5 bases clipped from V and 4 bases from J, the junction kept 6 bases outside the gene matches.

V is TRBV5-6 and J is TRBJ1-3; D call uncertain. The ends were cut back, 0 bases at V and 7 bases at J, with 5 bases in the middle. Germline loops: CDR1 SGHDT, CDR2 YYEEEE. This CDR3 is built from 12 residues. CDR3 loop: CASSLVGNTIYF. The CDR3 bases are TGTGCCAGCAGCTTGGTTGGGAACACCATATATTTT.

The CDR3 loop reads CASSLGGGHTDTQYF. CDR3 coding DNA: TGTGCCAGCAGCTTAGGGGGGGGCCATACAGATACGCAGTATTTT. The V gene is TRBV7-6, the J gene TRBJ2-3, with D possibly being TRBD2 (7 bases). CDR1 is SGHVS, CDR2 FNYEAQ, per germline. With 1 base removed from V and 3 bases from J, the gap between germline ends came to 11 bases. This CDR3 has 15 residues.

The CDR3 spells CATSRDGTGLLNYGYTF. In nucleotides, the CDR3 is TGTGCCACCAGCAGAGATGGGACGGGCCTCCTGAACTATGGCTACACCTTC. This chain connects TRBV15 to TRBJ1-2; perhaps TRBD1 as D (5 bases). The length of the CDR3 is 17 residues. Trimming left V 0 bases short and J 2 bases short, with 16 bases between. Germline V CDR1 and CDR2: LNHNV, YYDKDF (reference sequence).

The chain uses TRBV27 and TRBJ2-5; D call uncertain. Germline assignment: CDR1 MNHEY and CDR2 SMNVEV (reference sequence). Trimming took 2 bases from V and 2 from J, leaving 9 bases between them. This CDR3 has 14 amino acids. The CDR3 spells CASSLSSAQETQYF. The CDR3 nucleotides read TGTGCCAGCAGTTTAAGCTCGGCGCAAGAGACCCAGTACTTC.

V is TRBV6-6 and J is TRBJ2-7, with D maybe TRBD1 (5 bases). The CDR3 is made up of 13 amino acids. With 8 bases removed from V and 2 bases from J, the gap between germline ends came to 13 bases. The germline CDR1 and CDR2 sequences are MNHNY and SVGAGI (reference sequence). In DNA form, the CDR3 reads TGTGCCAGCCAAGGGCCAGGGCCCTACGAGCAGTACGTC. The encoded protein is CASQGPGPYEQYV.

The chain has TRBV27 and TRBJ1-2, with 10 bases matching TRBD1. Looked up from germline, CDR1 is MNHEY and CDR2 is SMNVEV (reference sequence). J gave up 10 bases and V 5 bases, and 10 bases lay outside the gene matches. The CDR3 runs 14 residues. The CDR3 spells CASSLSGQGLSYTF. CDR3 nucleotide sequence: TGTGCCAGCAGTCTCTCGGGACAGGGGCTATCCTACACCTTC.